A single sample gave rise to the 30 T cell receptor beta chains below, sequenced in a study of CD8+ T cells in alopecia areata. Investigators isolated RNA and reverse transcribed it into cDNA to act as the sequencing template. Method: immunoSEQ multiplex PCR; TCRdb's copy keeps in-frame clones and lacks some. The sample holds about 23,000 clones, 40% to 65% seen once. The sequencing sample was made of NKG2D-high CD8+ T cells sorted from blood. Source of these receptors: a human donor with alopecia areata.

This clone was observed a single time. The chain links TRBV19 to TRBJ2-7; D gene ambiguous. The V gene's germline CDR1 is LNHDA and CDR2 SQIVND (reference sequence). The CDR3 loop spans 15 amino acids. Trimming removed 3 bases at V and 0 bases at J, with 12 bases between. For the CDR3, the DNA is TGTGCCAGTAGTATTAAGGGAACGGGCTCCTACGAGCAGTACTTC. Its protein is CASSIKGTGSYEQYF.

The CDR3 DNA reads TGTGCCAGCAGCCTAGGCGGCCTTGCTGAGCAGTTCTTC. Its protein product is CASSLGGLAEQFF. V usage is TRBV9 and J usage is TRBJ2-1; D ambiguous. This CDR3 is 13 amino acids long. Trimming took off 4 bases at V and 9 bases at J, with 14 bases between the two ends. Germline CDR1 and CDR2: SGDLS and YYNGEE.

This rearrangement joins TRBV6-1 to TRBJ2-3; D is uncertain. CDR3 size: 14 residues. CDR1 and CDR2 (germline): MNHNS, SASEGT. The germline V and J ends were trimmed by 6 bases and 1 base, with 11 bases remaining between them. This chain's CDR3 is CASRHTLRTDTQYF. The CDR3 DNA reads TGTGCCAGCAGACACACCTTACGCACAGATACGCAGTATTTT.

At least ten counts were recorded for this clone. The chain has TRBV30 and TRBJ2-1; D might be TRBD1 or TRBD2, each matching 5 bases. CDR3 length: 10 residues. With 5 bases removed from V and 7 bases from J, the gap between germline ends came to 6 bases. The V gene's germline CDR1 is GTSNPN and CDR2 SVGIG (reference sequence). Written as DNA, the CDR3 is TGTGCCTGGGGGGGTAATGAGCAGTTCTTC. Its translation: CAWGGNEQFF.

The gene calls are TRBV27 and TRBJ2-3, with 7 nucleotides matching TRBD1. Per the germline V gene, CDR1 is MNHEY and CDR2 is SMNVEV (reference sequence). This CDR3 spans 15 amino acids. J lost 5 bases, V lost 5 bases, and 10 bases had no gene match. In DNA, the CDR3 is TGTGCCAGCAGTCTCTCTGACAGGGCCGGAGATACGCAGTATTTT. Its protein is CASSLSDRAGDTQYF.

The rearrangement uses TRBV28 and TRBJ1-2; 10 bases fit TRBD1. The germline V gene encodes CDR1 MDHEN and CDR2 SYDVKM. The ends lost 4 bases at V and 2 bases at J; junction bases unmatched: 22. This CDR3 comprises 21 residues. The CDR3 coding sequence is TGTGCCAGCAGTTCCCTACCGCTCCCGACAGGGGGCGCGTCAACCAACTATGGCTACACCTTC. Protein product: CASSSLPLPTGGASTNYGYTF.

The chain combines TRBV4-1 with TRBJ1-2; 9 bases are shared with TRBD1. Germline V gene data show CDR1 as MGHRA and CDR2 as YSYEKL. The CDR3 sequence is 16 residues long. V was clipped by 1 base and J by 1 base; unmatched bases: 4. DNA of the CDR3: TGCGCCAGCAGCCAAGGAGGGACAGGGTATAACTATGGCTACACCTTC. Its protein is CASSQGGTGYNYGYTF.

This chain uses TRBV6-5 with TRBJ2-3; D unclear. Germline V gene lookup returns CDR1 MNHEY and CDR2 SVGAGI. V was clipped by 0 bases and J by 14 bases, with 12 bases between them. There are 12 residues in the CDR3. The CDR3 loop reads CASSYSNRLLYF. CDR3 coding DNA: TGTGCCAGCAGTTACTCTAACCGTTTACTGTATTTT.

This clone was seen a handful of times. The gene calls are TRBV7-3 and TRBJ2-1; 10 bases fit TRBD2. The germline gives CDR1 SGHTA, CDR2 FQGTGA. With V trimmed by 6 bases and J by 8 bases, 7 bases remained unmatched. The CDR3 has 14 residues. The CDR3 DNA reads TGTGCCAGCAGTGCCCTAGCGGGAGTAGATGAGCAGTTCTTC. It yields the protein CASSALAGVDEQFF. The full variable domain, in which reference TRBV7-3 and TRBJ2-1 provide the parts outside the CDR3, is GAGVSQTPSNKVTEKGKYVELRCDPISGHTALYWYRQSLGQGPEFLIYFQGTGAADDSGLPNDRFFAVRPEGSVSTLKIQRTERGDSAVYLCASSALAGVDEQFFGPGTRLTVL.

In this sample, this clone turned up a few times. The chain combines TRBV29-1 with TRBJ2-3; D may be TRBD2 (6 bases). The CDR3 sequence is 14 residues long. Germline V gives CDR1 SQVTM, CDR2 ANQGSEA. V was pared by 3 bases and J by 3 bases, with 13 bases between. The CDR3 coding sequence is TGCAGCGTTGACCAAGGCGGGGATACAGATACGCAGTATTTT. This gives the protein CSVDQGGDTDTQYF.

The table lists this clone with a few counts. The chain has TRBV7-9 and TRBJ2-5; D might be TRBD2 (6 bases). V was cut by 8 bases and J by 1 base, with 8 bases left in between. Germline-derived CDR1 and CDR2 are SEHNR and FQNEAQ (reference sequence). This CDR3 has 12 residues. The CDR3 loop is CASGRPQETQYF. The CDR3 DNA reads TGTGCCAGCGGGAGGCCCCAAGAGACCCAGTACTTC.

The DNA of the CDR3 is TGTGCCAGCAGTACCCTGGAACAGCCCAACTATGGCTACACCTTC. Protein product: CASSTLEQPNYGYTF. The chain links TRBV28 to TRBJ1-2; D gene unclear. This CDR3 region has 15 residues. Between the trimmed V and J ends, which lost 5 bases and 2 bases, there was a span of 15 bases. Germline values: CDR1 MDHEN, CDR2 SYDVKM.

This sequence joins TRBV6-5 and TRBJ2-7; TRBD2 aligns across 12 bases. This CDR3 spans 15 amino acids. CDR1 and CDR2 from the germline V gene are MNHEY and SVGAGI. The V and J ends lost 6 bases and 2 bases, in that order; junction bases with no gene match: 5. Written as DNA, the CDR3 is TGTGCCAGCAGCCGACTAGCGGGAGTGCCCTACGAGCAGTACTTC. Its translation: CASSRLAGVPYEQYF.

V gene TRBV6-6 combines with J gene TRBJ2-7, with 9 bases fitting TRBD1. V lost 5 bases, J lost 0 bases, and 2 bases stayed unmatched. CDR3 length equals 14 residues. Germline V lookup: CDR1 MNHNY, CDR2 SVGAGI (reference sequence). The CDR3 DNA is TGTGCCAGCAGTCCGGGACAGGGCTCCTACGAGCAGTACTTC. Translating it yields CASSPGQGSYEQYF.

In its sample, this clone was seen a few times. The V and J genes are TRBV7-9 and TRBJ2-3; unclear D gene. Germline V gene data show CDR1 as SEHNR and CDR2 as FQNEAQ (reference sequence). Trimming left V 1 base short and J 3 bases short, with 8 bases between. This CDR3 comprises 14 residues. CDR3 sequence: CASSLETLTDTQYF. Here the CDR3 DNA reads TGTGCCAGCAGCTTAGAGACCTTAACAGATACGCAGTATTTT.

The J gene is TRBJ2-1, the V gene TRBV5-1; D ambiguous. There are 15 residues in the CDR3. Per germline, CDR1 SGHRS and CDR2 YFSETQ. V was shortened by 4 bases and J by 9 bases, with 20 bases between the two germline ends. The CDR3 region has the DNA TGCGCCAGCAGCCTTACCCGGAGACCATACGGTGAGCAGTTCTTC. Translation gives CASSLTRRPYGEQFF.

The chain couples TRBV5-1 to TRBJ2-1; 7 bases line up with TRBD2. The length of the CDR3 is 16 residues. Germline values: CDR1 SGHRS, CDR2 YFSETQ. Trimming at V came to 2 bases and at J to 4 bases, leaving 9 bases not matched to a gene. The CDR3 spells CASSFEVAGRYNEQFF. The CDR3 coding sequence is TGCGCCAGCAGCTTTGAAGTAGCGGGTCGTTACAATGAGCAGTTCTTC.

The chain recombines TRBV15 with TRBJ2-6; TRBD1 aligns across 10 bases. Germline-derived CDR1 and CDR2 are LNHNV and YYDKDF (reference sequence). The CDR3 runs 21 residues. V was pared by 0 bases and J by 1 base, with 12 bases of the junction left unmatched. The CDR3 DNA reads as TGTGCCACCAGCAGAGACTGGGGTGGGTTGGGACAGGGGTCTGGGGCCAACGTCCTGACTTTC. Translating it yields CATSRDWGGLGQGSGANVLTF.

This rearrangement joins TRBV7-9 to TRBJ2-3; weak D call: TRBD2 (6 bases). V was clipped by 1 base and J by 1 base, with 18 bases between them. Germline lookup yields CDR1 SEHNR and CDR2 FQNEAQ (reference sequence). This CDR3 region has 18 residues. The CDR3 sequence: CASSLGGLFRVGTDTQYF. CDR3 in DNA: TGTGCCAGCAGCTTAGGGGGACTTTTCAGGGTCGGCACAGATACGCAGTATTTT. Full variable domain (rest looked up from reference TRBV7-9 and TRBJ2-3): DTGVSQNPRHKITKRGQNVTFRCDPISEHNRLYWYRQTLGQGPEFLTYFQNEAQLEKSRLLSDRFSAERPKGSFSTLEIQRTEQGDSAMYLCASSLGGLFRVGTDTQYFGPGTRLTVL.

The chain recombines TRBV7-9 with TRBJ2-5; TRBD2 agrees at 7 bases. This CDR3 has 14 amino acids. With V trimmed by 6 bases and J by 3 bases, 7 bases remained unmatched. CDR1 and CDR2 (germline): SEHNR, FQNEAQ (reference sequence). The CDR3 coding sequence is TGTGCCAGCAGATATACCGGGACTAAAGAGACCCAGTACTTC. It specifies CASRYTGTKETQYF. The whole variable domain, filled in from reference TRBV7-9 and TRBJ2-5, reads DTGVSQNPRHKITKRGQNVTFRCDPISEHNRLYWYRQTLGQGPEFLTYFQNEAQLEKSRLLSDRFSAERPKGSFSTLEIQRTEQGDSAMYLCASRYTGTKETQYFGPGTRLLVL.

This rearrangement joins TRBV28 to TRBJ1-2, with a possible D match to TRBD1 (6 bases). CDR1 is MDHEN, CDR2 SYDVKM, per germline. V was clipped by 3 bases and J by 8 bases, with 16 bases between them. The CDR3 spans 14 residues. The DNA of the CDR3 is TGTGCCAGCAGTTTGAACAGGGCCCTCGAGGGCTACACCTTC. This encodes CASSLNRALEGYTF.

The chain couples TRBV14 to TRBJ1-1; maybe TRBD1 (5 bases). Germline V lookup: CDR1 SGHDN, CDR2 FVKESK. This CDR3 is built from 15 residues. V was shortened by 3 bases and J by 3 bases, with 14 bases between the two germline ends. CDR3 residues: CASSQARVLHTEAFF. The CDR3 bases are TGTGCCAGCAGCCAGGCCAGGGTCCTCCACACTGAAGCTTTCTTT. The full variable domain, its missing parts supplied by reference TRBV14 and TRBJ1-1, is EAGVTQFPSHSVIEKGQTVTLRCDPISGHDNLYWYRRVMGKEIKFLLHFVKESKQDESGMPNNRFLAERTGGTYSTLKVQPAELEDSGVYFCASSQARVLHTEAFFGQGTRLTVV.

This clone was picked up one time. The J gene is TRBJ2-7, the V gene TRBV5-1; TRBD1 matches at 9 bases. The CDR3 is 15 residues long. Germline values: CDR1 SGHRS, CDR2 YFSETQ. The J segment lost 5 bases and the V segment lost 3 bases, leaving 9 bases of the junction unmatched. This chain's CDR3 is CASSYRDREFDEQYF. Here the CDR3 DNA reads TGCGCCAGCAGCTACCGGGACAGGGAATTCGACGAGCAGTACTTC.

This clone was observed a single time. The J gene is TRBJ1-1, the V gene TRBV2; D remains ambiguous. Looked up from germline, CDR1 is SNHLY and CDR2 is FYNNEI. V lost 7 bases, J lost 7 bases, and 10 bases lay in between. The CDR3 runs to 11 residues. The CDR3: CASIGTVEAFF. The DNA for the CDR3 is TGTGCCAGCATCGGTACAGTTGAAGCTTTCTTT. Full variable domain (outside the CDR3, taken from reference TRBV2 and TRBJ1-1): EPEVTQTPSHQVTQMGQEVILRCVPISNHLYFYWYRQILGQKVEFLVSFYNNEISEKSEIFDDQFSVERPDGSNFTLKIRSTKLEDSAMYFCASIGTVEAFFGQGTRLTVV.

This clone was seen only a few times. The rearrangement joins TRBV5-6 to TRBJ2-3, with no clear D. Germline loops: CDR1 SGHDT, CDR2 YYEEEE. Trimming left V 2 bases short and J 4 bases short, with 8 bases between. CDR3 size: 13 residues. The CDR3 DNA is TGTGCCAGCAGCTTTTTTAGTGCAGATACGCAGTATTTT. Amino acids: CASSFFSADTQYF.

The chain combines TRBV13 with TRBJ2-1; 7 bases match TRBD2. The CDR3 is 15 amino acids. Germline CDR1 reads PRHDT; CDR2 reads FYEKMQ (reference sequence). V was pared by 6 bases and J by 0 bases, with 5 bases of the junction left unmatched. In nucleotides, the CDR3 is TGTGCCAGCAGAACTAGCGCCTACTCCTACAATGAGCAGTTCTTC. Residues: CASRTSAYSYNEQFF.

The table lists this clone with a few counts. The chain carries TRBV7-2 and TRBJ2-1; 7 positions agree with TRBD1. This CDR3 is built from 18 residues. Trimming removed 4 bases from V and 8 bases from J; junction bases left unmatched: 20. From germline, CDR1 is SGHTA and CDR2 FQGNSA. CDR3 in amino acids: CASSYSGHTGVYRDEQFF. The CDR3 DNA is TGTGCCAGCAGCTACTCAGGGCATACAGGGGTTTATCGTGATGAGCAGTTCTTC.

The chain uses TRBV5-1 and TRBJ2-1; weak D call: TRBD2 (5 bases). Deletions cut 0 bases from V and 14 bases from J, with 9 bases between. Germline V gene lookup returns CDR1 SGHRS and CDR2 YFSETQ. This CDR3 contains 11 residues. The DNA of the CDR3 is TGCGCCAGCAGCTTGGAAGGGAGTAAGTTCTTC. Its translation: CASSLEGSKFF.

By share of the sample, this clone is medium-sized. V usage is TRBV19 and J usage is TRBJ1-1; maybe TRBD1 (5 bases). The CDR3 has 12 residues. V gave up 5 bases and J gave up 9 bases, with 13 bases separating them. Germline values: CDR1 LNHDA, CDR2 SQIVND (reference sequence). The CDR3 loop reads CASSVPGAKAFF. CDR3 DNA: TGTGCCAGTAGTGTTCCCGGGGCAAAAGCTTTCTTT. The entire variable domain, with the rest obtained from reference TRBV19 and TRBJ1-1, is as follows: DGGITQSPKYLFRKEGQNVTLSCEQNLNHDAMYWYRQDPGQGLRLIYYSQIVNDFQKGDIAEGYSVSREKKESFPLTVTSAQKNPTAFYLCASSVPGAKAFFGQGTRLTVV.

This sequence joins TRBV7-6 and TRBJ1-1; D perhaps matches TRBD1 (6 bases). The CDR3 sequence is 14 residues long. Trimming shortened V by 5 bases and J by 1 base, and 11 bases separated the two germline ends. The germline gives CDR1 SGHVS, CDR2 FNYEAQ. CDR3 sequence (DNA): TGTGCCAGCAGCATCGGACAGACGAACACTGAAGCTTTCTTT. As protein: CASSIGQTNTEAFF.